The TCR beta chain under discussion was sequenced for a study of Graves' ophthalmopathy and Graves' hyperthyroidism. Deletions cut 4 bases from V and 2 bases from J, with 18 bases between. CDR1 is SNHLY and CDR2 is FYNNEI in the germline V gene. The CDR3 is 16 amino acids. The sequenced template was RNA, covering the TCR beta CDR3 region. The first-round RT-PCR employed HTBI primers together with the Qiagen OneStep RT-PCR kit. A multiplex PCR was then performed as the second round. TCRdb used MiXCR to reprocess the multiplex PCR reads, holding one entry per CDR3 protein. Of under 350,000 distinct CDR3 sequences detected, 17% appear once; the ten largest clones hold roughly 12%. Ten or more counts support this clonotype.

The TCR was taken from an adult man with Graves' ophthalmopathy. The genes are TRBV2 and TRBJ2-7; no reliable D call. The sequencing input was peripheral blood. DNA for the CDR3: TGTGCCAGCAGTGTTTCTCATCCACTAACCACCTACGAGCAGTACTTC. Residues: CASSVSHPLTTYEQYF.